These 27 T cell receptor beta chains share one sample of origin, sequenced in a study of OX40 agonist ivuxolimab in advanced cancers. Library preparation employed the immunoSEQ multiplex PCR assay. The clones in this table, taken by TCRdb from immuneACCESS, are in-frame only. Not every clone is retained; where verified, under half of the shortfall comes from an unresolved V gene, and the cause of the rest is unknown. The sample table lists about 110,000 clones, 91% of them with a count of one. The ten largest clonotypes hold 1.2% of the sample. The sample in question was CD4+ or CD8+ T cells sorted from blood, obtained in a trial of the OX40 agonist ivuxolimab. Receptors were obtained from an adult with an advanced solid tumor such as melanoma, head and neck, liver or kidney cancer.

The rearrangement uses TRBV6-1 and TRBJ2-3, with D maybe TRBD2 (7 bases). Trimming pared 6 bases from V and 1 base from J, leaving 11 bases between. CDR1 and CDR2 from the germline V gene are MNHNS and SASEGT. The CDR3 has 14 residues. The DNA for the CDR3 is TGTGCCAGCAGCGGGGAGGGGGGCACAGATACGCAGTATTTT. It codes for CASSGEGGTDTQYF.

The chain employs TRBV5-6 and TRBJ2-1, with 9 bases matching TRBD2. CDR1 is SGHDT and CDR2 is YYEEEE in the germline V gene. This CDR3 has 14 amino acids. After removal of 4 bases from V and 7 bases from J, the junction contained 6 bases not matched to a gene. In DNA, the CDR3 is TGTGCCAGCAGCCGGGGACTAGCCACGAATGAGCAGTTCTTC. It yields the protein CASSRGLATNEQFF.

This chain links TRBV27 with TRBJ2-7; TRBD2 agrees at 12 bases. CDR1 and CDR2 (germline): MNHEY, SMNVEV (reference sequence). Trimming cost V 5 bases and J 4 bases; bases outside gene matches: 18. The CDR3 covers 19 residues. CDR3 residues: CASSPGSGLAGSTRYEQYF. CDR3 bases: TGTGCCAGCAGTCCAGGCTCGGGACTAGCGGGCTCAACCAGGTACGAGCAGTACTTC.

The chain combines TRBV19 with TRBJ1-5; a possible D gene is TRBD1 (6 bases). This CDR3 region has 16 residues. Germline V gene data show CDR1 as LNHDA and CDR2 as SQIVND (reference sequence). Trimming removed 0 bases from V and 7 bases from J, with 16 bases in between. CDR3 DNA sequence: TGTGCCAGTAGTATAGATCCACAGGGTCTCGGACAGCCCCAGCATTTT. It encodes CASSIDPQGLGQPQHF.

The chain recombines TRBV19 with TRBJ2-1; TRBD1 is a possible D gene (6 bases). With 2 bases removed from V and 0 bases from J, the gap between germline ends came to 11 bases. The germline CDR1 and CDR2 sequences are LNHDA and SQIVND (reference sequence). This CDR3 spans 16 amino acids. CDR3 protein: CASSIWGTLSYNEQFF. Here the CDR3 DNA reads TGTGCCAGTAGTATATGGGGGACACTCTCCTACAATGAGCAGTTCTTC.

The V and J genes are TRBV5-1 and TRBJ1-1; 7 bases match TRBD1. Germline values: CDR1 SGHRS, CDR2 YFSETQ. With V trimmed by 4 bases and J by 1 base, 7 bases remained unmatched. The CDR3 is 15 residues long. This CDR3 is CASSPLQGTNTEAFF. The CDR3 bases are TGCGCCAGCAGCCCCTTACAGGGGACGAACACTGAAGCTTTCTTT.

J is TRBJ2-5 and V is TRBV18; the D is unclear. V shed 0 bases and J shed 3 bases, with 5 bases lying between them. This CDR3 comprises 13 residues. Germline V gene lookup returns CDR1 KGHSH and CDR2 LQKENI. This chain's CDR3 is CASSPPGKETQYF. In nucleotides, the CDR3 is TGTGCCAGCTCACCACCGGGGAAAGAGACCCAGTACTTC.

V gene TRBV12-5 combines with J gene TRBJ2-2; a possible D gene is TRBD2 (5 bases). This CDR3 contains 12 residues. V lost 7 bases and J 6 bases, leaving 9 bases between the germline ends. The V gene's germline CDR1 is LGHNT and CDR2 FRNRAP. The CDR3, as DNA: TGTGCTAGTGCGACCGGGGCCGGGGAGCTGTTTTTT. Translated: CASATGAGELFF.

For the CDR3, the DNA is TGTGCCAGCAGCTTGGCTGGGGCCCTCTCGCAGCCCCAGCATTTT. Translating it yields CASSLAGALSQPQHF. The J gene is TRBJ1-5, the V gene TRBV5-8; D might be TRBD1 (5 bases). From germline, CDR1 is SGHTS and CDR2 YDEGEE. Trimming removed 0 bases from V and 7 bases from J, with 14 bases in between. The CDR3 extends over 15 amino acids.

CDR3 residues: CASSLDGTLGVYGYTF. As DNA, the CDR3 is TGCGCCAGCAGCTTGGACGGGACTTTAGGCGTTTATGGCTACACCTTC. This sequence joins TRBV5-1 and TRBJ1-2; tentatively, D is TRBD1 (5 bases). Trimming shortened V by 0 bases and J by 5 bases, and 17 bases separated the two germline ends. Germline V gives CDR1 SGHRS, CDR2 YFSETQ. The CDR3 is 16 residues long.

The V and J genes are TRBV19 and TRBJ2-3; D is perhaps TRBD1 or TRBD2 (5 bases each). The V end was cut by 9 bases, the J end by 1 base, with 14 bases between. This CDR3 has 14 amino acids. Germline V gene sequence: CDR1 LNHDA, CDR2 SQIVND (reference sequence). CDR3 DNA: TGTGCCAGCGGACCCCTGGGGGGCACAGATACGCAGTATTTT. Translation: CASGPLGGTDTQYF.

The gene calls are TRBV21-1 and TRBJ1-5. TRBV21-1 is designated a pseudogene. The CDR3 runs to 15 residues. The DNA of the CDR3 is TGTGCCAGCAGCTTCAGAGGGGTTAGCAATCAGCCCCAGCATTTT. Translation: CASSFRGVSNQPQHF.

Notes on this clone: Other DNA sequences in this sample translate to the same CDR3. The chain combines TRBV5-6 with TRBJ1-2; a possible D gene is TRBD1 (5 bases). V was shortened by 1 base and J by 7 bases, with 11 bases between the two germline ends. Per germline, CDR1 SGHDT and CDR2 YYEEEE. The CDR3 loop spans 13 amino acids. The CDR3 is CASSLRQGGGYTF. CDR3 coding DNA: TGTGCCAGCAGCTTGAGGCAGGGAGGTGGCTACACCTTC.

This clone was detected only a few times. The CDR3 loop is CASSYSRAEAFF. CDR3 in DNA: TGTGCCAGCAGTTACTCGAGGGCTGAAGCTTTCTTT. The rearrangement joins TRBV6-6 to TRBJ1-1; the D is unclear. The CDR3 totals 12 residues. Germline CDR1 reads MNHNY; CDR2 reads SVGAGI (reference sequence). V lost 0 bases, J lost 6 bases, and 5 bases lay in between.

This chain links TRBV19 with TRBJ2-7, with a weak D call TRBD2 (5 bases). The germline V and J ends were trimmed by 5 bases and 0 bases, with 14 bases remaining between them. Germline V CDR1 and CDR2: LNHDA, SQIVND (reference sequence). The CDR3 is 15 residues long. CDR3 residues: CASSPSRGFSYEQYF. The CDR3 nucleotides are TGTGCCAGTAGTCCAAGTCGGGGTTTCTCCTACGAGCAGTACTTC.

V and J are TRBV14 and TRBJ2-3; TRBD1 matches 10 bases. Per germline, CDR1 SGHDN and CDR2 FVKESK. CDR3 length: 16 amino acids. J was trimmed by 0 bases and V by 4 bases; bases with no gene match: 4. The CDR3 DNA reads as TGTGCCAGCAGCCTACGACAGGGGGCAAGCACAGATACGCAGTATTTT. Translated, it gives CASSLRQGASTDTQYF.

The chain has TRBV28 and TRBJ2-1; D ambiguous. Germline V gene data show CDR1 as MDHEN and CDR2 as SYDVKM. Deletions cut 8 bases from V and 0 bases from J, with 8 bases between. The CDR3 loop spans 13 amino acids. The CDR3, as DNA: TGTGCCAGCGGACGGAGCTCCTACAATGAGCAGTTCTTC. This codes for CASGRSSYNEQFF. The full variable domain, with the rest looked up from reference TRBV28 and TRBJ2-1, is DVKVTQSSRYLVKRTGEKVFLECVQDMDHENMFWYRQDPGLGLRLIYFSYDVKMKEKGDIPEGYSVSREKKERFSLILESASTNQTSMYLCASGRSSYNEQFFGPGTRLTVL.

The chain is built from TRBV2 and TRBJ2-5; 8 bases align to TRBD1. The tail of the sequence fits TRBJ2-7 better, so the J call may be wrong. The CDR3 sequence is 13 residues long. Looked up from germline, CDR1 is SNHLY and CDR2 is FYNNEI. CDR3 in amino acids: CASSGPDRVEQYF. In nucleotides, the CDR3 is TGTGCCAGCAGCGGGCCGGACAGGGTCGAGCAGTACTTC.

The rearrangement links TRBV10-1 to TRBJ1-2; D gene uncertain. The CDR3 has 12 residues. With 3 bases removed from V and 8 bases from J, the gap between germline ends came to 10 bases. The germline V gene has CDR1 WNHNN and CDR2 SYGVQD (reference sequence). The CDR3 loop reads CASSDNGRGYTF. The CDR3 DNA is TGCGCCAGCAGTGATAACGGGCGCGGCTACACCTTC.

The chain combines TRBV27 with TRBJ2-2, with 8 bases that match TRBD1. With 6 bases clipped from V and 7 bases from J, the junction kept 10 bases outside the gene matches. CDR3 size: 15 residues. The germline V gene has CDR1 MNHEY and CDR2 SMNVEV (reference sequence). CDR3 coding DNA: TGTGCCAGCAGCCTCGGACAGGGTGCGGGCGGGGAGCTGTTTTTT. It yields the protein CASSLGQGAGGELFF.

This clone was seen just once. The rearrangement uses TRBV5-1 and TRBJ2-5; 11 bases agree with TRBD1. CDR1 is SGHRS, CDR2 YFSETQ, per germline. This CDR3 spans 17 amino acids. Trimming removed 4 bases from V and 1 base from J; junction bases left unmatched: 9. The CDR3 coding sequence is TGCGCCAGCAGCGGCGGACAGGGGGCAAGATTCCAAGAGACCCAGTACTTC. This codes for CASSGGQGARFQETQYF.

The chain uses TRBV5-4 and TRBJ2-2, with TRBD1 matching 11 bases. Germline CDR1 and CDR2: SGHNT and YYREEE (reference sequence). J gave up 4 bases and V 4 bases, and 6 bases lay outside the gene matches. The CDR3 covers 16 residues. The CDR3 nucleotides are TGTGCCAGCAGCAGCGGACAGGGGGCCTTCACCGGGGAGCTGTTTTTT. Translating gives CASSSGQGAFTGELFF.

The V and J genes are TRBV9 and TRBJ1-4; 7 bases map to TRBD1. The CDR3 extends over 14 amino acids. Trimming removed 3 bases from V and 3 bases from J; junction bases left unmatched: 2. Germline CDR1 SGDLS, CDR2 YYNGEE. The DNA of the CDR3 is TGTGCCAGCAGCGACGGGACAGCTAATGAAAAACTGTTTTTT. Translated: CASSDGTANEKLFF.

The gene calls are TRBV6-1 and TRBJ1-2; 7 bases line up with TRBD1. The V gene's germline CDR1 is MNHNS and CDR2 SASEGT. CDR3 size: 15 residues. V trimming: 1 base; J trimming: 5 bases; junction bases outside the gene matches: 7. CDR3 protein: CASSEGDRAWYGYTF. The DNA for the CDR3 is TGTGCCAGCAGTGAAGGAGACAGGGCGTGGTATGGCTACACCTTC.

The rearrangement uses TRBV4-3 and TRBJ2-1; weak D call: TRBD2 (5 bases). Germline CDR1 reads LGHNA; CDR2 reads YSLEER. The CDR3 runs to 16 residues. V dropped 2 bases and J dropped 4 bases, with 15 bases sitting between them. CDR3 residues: CASSQRADPTYNEQFF. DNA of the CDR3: TGCGCCAGCAGCCAAAGAGCGGATCCGACGTACAATGAGCAGTTCTTC.

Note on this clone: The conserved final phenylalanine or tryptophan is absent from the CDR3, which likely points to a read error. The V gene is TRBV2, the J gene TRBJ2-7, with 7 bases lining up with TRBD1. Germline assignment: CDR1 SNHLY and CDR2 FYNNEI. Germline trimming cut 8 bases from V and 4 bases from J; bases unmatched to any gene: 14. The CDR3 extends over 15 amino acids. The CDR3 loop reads CASYFGDSKTYEQYL. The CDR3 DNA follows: TGTGCCAGCTATTTTGGGGACAGTAAAACTTACGAGCAGTACCTC.

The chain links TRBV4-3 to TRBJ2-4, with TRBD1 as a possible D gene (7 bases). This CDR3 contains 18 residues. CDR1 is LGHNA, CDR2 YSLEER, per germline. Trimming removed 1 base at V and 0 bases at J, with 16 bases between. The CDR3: CASSQGAGGQAAKNIQYF. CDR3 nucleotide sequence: TGCGCCAGCAGCCAAGGCGCAGGGGGGCAGGCAGCCAAAAACATTCAGTACTTC.